This is a list of T cell receptor beta chains from one sample in a study of T cell responses to AZD1222 COVID-19 vaccine. The assay was immunoSEQ multiplex PCR, and TCRdb's table has in-frame clones only and misses some. This sample yields approximately 110,000 clones, of which roughly nine tenths are seen a single time; approximately 7.6% belongs to the top ten. Sample: peripheral blood, taken on day 0 of AZD1222 vaccination. Receptors were obtained from an adult in good health. Both conserved end residues are part of each CDR3.

15	TRBJ1-4	TRBV15	CATSRPGQGARKLFF
13	TRBJ1-1	TRBV3-1/TRBV3-2	CASSAYLGTEAFF
15	TRBJ2-3	TRBV5-4	CASSPDRGTGDTQYF
16	TRBJ2-1	TRBV27	CASSSLSSGRGDEQFF
18	TRBJ2-1	TRBV11-3	CASSLDQGGSTSYNEQFF
15	TRBJ1-1	TRBV4-2	CASSQDGAAGTEAFF
14	TRBJ1-6	TRBV5-1	CASSLGNNNSPLHF
13	TRBJ1-1	TRBV29-1	CSVVRTTRTEAFF
15	TRBJ1-2	TRBV19	CASSAQGAANYGYTF
16	TRBJ1-2	TRBV6-6	CASSYEQGGFTYGYTF
15	TRBJ1-3	TRBV5-5	CASSPYRSSGNTIYF
19	TRBJ2-5	TRBV29-1	CSVEAGGPGSGGSQWAQYF
14	TRBJ1-5	TRBV14	CATGGRGDNQPQHF
13	TRBJ1-4	TRBV5-8	CASSREVGEKLFF
16	TRBJ2-5	TRBV7-2	CASSFYRDRAEETQYF
16	TRBJ2-1	TRBV4-2	CASSQEPSGGLNEQFF
13	TRBJ2-2	TRBV11-3	CASSFPDGAVLFF
16	TRBJ1-5	TRBV6-4	CASSDLSPPGYQPQHF
14	TRBJ1-3	TRBV19	CASSFDTSGNTIYF
12	TRBJ1-2	TRBV6-6	CASSKTDYGYTF
14	TRBJ2-3	TRBV19	CATLSGLSTDTQYF
13	TRBJ1-1	TRBV12-3/TRBV12-4	CASFYVDTPEAFF
15	TRBJ1-2	TRBV7-9	CASSFPIPQRYGYTF
17	TRBJ2-7	TRBV5-1	CASSLRSAGGISYEQYF